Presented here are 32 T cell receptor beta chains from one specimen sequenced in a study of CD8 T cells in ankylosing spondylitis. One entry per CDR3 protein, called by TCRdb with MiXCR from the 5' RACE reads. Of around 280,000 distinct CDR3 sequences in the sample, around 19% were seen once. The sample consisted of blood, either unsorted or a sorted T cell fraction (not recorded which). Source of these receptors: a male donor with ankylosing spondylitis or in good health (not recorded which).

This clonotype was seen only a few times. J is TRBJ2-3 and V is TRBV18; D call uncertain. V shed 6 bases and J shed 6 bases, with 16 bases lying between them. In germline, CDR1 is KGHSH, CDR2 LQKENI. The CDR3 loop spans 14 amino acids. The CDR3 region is CASSSGPRSDTQYF. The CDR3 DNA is TGTGCCAGCTCTTCCGGGCCCCGGTCCGATACGCAGTATTTT.

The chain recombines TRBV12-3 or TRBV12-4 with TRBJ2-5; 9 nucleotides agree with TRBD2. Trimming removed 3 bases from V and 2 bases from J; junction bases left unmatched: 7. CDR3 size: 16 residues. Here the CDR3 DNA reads TGTGCCAGCAGTTTCCGACTAGCGGATGCTCAAGAGACCCAGTACTTC. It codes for CASSFRLADAQETQYF.

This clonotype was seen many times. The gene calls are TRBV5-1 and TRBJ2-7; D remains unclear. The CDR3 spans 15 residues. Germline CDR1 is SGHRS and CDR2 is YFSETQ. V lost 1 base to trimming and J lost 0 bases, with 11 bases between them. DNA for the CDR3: TGCGCCAGCAGCTTGAGGAGTTTAAGCTCCTACGAGCAGTACGTC. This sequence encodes CASSLRSLSSYEQYV.

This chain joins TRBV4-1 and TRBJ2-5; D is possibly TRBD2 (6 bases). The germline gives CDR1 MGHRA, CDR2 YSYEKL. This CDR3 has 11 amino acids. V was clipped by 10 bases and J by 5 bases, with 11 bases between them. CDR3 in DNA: TGCGCCACCGCTGGGGGGGAGACCCAGTACTTC. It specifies CATAGGETQYF.

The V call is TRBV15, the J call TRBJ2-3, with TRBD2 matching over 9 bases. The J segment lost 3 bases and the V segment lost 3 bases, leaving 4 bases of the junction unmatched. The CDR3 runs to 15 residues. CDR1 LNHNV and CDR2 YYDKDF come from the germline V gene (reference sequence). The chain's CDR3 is CATSRGLAGTDTQYF. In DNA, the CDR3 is TGTGCCACCAGCAGGGGACTAGCTGGGACAGATACGCAGTATTTT.

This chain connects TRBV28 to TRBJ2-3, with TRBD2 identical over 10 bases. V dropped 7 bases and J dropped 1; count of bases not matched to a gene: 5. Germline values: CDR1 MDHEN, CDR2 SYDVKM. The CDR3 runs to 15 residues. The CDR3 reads CASTTLAGGTDTQYF. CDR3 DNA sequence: TGTGCCAGCACCACCCTAGCGGGAGGCACAGATACGCAGTATTTT.

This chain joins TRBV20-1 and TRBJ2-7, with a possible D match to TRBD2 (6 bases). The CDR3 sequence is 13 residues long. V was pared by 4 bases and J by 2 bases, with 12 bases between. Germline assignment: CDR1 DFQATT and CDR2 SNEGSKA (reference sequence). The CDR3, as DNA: TGCAGTGCTATCGGGGGAGAGGCCTACGAGCAGTACGTC. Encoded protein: CSAIGGEAYEQYV.

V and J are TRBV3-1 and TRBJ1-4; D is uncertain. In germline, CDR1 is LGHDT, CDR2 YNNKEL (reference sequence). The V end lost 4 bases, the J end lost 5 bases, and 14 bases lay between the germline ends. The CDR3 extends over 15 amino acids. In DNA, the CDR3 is TGTGCCAGCAGCCCCGGGAATGCCGGGAATGAAAAACTGTTTTTT. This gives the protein CASSPGNAGNEKLFF.

The CDR3 nucleotides read TGTGCCAGTAGTATAAGCGGTACAGGGCGCGGTGAGCAGTTCTTC. Translated: CASSISGTGRGEQFF. The chain employs TRBV19 and TRBJ2-1; TRBD1 is a possible D gene (6 bases). From germline, CDR1 is LNHDA and CDR2 SQIVND (reference sequence). V shed 2 bases and J shed 9 bases, with 17 bases lying between them. The CDR3 extends over 15 amino acids.

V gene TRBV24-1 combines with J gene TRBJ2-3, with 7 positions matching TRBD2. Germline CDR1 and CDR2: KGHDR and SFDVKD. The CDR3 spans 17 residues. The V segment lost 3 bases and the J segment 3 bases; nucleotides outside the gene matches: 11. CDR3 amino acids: CATSDIPRGSSTDTQYF. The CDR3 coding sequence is TGTGCCACCAGTGATATACCGCGGGGGTCGTCGACAGATACGCAGTATTTT.

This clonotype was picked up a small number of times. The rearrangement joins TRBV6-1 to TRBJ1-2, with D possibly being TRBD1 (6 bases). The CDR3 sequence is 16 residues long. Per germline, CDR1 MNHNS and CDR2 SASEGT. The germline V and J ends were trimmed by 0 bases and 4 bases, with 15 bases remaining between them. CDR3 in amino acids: CASSEASRTVPYGYTF. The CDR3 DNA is TGTGCCAGCAGTGAAGCTTCAAGGACAGTTCCCTATGGCTACACCTTC.

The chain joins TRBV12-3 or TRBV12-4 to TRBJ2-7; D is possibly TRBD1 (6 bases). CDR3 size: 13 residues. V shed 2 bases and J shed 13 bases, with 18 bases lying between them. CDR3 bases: TGTGCCAGCAGTTTATCCCTCGGACAGCCCCTATACTTC. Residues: CASSLSLGQPLYF.

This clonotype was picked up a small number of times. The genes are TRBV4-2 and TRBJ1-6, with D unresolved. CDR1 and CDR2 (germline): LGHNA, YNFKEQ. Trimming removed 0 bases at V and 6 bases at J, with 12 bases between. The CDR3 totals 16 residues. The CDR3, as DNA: TGTGCCAGCAGCCAAGATCCGGTGGGATTTAATTCACCCCTCCACTTT. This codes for CASSQDPVGFNSPLHF.

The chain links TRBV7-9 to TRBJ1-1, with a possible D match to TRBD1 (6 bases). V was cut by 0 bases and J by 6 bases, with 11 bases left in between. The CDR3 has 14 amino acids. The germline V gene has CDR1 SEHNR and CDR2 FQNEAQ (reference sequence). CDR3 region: CASSLAHREAEAFF. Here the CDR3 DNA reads TGTGCCAGCAGCTTAGCGCACAGGGAGGCTGAAGCTTTCTTT.

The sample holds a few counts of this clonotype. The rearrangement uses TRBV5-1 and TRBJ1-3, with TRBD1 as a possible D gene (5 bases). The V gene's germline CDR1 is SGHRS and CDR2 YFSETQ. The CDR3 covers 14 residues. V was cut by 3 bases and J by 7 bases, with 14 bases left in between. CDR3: CASSSSAGRNTIYF. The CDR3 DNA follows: TGCGCCAGCAGCTCGTCGGCAGGGCGGAACACCATATATTTT.

The CDR3 DNA sequence: TGTGCCAGCAGTGAGTCCCCGGCCTCGGGCACAGATACGCAGTATTTT. It translates to CASSESPASGTDTQYF. The chain couples TRBV25-1 to TRBJ2-3; D unresolved. CDR3 length: 16 amino acids. Germline V gene sequence: CDR1 MGHDK, CDR2 SYGVNS. V lost 3 bases and J 1 base, leaving 14 bases between the germline ends. Full variable domain (missing parts from reference TRBV25-1 and TRBJ2-3): EADIYQTPRYLVIGTGKKITLECSQTMGHDKMYWYQQDPGMELHLIHYSYGVNSTEKGDLSSESTVSRIRTEHFPLTLESARPSHTSQYLCASSESPASGTDTQYFGPGTRLTVL.

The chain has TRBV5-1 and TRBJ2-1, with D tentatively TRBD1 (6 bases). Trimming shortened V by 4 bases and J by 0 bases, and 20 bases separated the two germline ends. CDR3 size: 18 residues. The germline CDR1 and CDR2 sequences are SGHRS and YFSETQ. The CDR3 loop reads CASSQIQAGVSSYNEQFF. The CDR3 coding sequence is TGCGCCAGCAGCCAAATACAGGCAGGGGTGAGCTCCTACAATGAGCAGTTCTTC.

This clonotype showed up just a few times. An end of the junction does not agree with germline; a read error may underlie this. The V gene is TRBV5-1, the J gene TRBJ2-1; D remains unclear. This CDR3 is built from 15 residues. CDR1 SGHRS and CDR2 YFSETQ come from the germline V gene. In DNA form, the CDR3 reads TGCGCCAGCAGCTTGTTGTCTCCCGCATACAGTGAGCAGTTCTTC. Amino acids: CASSLLSPAYSEQFF.

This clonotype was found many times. CDR3 nucleotides: TGCAGTGCTAGGGCAGGGGCAAGCAATCAGCCCCAGCATTTT. Residues: CSARAGASNQPQHF. The chain has TRBV20-1 and TRBJ1-5; D perhaps matches TRBD1 (6 bases). CDR3 length: 14 residues. Trimming took off 3 bases at V and 1 base at J, with 10 bases between the two ends. Germline V gene sequence: CDR1 DFQATT, CDR2 SNEGSKA (reference sequence).

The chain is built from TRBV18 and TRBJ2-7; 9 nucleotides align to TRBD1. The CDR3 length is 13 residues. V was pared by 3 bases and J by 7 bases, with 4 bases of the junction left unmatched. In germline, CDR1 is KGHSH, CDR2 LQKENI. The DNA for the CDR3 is TGTGCCAGCTCACCGCGGACAGGGGTTGAGCAGTACGTC. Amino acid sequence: CASSPRTGVEQYV.

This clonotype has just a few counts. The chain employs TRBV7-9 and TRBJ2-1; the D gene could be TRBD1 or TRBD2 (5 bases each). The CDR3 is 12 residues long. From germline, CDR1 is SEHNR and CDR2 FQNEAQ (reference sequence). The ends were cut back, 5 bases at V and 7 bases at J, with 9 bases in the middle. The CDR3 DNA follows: TGTGCCAGCAGCGCAGGGAGAAATGAGCAGTTCTTC. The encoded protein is CASSAGRNEQFF.

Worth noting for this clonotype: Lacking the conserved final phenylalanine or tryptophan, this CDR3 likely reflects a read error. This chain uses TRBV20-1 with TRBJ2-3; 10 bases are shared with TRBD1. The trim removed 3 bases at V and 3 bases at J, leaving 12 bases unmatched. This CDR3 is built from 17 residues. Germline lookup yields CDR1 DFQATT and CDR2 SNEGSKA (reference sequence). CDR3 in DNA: TGCAGTGCTAGCGTCCGGAGGACAGGGGGAGATACAGATACGCAGTATTTG. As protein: CSASVRRTGGDTDTQYL.

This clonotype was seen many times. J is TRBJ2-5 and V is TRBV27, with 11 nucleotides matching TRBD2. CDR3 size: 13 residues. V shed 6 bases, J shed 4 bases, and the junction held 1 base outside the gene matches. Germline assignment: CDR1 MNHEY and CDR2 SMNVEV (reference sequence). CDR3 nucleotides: TGTGCCAGCAGACTAGCGGGAGTAGAGACCCAGTACTTC. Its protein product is CASRLAGVETQYF.

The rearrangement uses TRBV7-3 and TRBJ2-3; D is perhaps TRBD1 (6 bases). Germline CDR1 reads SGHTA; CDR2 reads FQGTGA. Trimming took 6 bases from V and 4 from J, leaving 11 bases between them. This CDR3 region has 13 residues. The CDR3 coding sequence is TGTGCCAGCAGTAGACAGGCCTCAGATACGCAGTATTTT. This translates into CASSRQASDTQYF.

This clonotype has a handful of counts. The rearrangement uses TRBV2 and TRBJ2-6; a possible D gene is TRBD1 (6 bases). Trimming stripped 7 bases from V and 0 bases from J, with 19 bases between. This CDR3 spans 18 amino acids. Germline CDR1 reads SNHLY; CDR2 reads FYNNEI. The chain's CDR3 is CASNASPGAPSGANVLTF. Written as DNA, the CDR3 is TGTGCCAGCAATGCAAGCCCAGGGGCCCCCTCTGGGGCCAACGTCCTGACTTTC.

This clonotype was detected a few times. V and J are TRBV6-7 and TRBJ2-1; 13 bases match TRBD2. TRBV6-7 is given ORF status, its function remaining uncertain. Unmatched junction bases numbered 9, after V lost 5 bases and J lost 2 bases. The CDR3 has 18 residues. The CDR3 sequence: CASSQLAGGPITYNEQFF. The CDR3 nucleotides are TGTGCCAGCAGTCAACTAGCGGGGGGGCCGATCACCTACAATGAGCAGTTCTTC.

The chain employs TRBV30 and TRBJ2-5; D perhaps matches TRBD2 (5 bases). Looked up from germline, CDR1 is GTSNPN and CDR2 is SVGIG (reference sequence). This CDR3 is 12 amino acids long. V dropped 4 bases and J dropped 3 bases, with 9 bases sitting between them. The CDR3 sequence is CAWKRQKETQYF. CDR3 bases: TGTGCCTGGAAGCGGCAGAAAGAGACCCAGTACTTC.

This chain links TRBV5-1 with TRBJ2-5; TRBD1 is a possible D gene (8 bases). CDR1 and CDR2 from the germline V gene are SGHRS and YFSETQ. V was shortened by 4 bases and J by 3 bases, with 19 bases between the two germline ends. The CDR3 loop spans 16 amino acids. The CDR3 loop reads CASSREDRATKETQYF. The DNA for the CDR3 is TGCGCCAGCAGCCGGGAGGACAGGGCGACCAAAGAGACCCAGTACTTC.

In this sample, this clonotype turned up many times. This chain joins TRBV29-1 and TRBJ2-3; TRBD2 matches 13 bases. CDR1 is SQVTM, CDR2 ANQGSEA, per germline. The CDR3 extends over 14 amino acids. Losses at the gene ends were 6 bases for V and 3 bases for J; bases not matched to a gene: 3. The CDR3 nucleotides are TGCAGCGTGCGACTAGCGGGAGGAACAGATACGCAGTATTTT. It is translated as CSVRLAGGTDTQYF.

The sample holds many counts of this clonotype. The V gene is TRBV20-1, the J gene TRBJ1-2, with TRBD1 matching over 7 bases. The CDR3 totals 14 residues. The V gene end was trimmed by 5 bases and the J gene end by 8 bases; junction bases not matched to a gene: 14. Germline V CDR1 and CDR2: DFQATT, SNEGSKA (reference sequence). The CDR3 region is CSAGRTGHPVGYTF. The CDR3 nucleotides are TGCAGTGCTGGGAGGACAGGCCACCCAGTGGGCTACACCTTC.

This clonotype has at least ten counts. The CDR3 region has the DNA TGTGCCAGCAGTTTACCAGGGGCAATTCAGCCCCAGCATTTT. Its protein product is CASSLPGAIQPQHF. The V call is TRBV12-3 or TRBV12-4, the J call TRBJ1-5, with D possibly being TRBD1 (6 bases). V lost 2 bases to trimming and J lost 6 bases, with 11 bases between them. This CDR3 is 14 amino acids long.

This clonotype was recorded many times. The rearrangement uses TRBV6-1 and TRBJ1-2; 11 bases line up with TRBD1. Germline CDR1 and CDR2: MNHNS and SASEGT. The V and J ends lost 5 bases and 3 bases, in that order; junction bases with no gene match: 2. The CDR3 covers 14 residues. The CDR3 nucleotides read TGTGCCAGCAGTCCGGGACAGGGGGACTATGGCTACACCTTC. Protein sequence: CASSPGQGDYGYTF.